This TCR beta chain was captured in a study of blood T cell repertoires in COVID-19. Study context: Nucleic acid was either cDNA or gDNA, and it came from T cells, B-cell-depleted T cells, or PBMCs.

Germline V lookup: CDR1 SGHAT, CDR2 FQNNGV. V was clipped by 3 bases and J by 1 base; unmatched bases: 11. There are 19 residues in the CDR3. The assay was immunoSEQ multiplex PCR, and TCRdb's table has in-frame clones only and misses some. The table lists 300,000 to 400,000 clones, approximately 81% of them singletons, with approximately 1.9% in the top ten. The sequenced sample was PBMCs or T cells enriched from blood (not recorded which). This receptor was identified in a woman aged 30 to 39 who had been exposed to COVID-19. The gene calls are TRBV11-2 and TRBJ2-1, with 11 bases aligning to TRBD2. The DNA for the CDR3 is TGTGCCAGCAGCTTTTTAGTAGCGGGGGGGCCTCTATCCTACAATGAGCAGTTCTTC. Amino acids: CASSFLVAGGPLSYNEQFF.